A selection of T cell receptor beta chains follows, all from one sample in a study of T cells in Graves' hyperthyroidism and ophthalmopathy. TCRdb reanalysed the multiplex PCR reads using MiXCR and keeps one entry per CDR3 protein. The repertoire consists of around 380,000 distinct CDR3 sequences, with approximately 15% occurring once and the leading ten covering more than 20%. The sample comprised blood. The receptors shown here come from a man aged 25-45 years with Graves' hyperthyroidism that later progressed to Graves' ophthalmopathy. Both conserved end residues are part of each CDR3. Fields, in order: J gene, V gene, D gene, clone size, CDR3 length, CDR3 protein, CDR3 DNA. A D gene is named only where the DNA matches it firmly. Clone size is shown for a subset of rows, as once, few, many or a class of expanded clone.

TRBJ2-7 TRBV7-8 NA many 14 CASSRRTSSYEQYF TGTGCCAGCAGCAGACGGACTTCTTCCTACGAGCAGTACTTC
TRBJ1-1 TRBV3-1 TRBD1 NA 15 CASSQDDRANTEAFF TGTGCCAGCAGCCAAGATGACAGGGCGAACACTGAAGCTTTCTTT
TRBJ1-4 TRBV18 NA few 15 CASSPRDRASFLLFF TGTGCCAGCTCACCGAGGGACCGCGCCTCATTTCTCCTGTTTTTT
TRBJ1-4 TRBV12-3/TRBV12-4 NA many 14 CASTPLGGNEKLFF TGTGCCAGCACCCCCCTTGGGGGTAATGAAAAACTGTTTTTT
TRBJ1-5 TRBV7-2 NA many 14 CASSFSSGDQPQHF TGTGCCAGCAGCTTTAGCAGTGGAGATCAGCCCCAGCATTTT
TRBJ1-4 TRBV20-1 NA many 13 CSAILVQEEKLFF TGCAGTGCTATTTTGGTCCAGGAGGAAAAACTGTTTTTT
TRBJ2-2 TRBV28 TRBD2 many 16 CASSLSGGVNTGELFF TGTGCCAGCAGTTTATCCGGGGGGGTCAACACCGGGGAGCTGTTTTTT
TRBJ1-2 TRBV28 NA few 15 CASSYGGTRYYGYTF TGTGCCAGCAGCTACGGGGGTACACGTTACTATGGCTACACCTTC
TRBJ2-3 TRBV11-3 TRBD2 few 19 CASSLQGLVAGAHTDTQYF TGTGCCAGCAGCCTCCAGGGTTTAGTAGCGGGGGCCCACACAGATACGCAGTATTTT
TRBJ2-1 TRBV5-1 TRBD2 NA 17 CASSFGLAVSSYNEQFF TGCGCCAGCAGCTTTGGACTAGCGGTTAGCTCCTACAATGAGCAGTTCTTC
TRBJ1-6 TRBV20-1 NA many 13 CSASGFRGSPLHF TGCAGTGCTAGTGGGTTCCGGGGTTCACCCCTCCACTTT
TRBJ1-4 TRBV2 NA NA 12 CASRRPGTLLFF TGTGCCAGCAGGAGACCCGGGACACTCCTGTTTTTT
TRBJ2-5 TRBV12-3/TRBV12-4 TRBD1 few 15 CASSHRQGVGETQYF TGTGCCAGCAGCCACAGGCAGGGGGTGGGAGAGACCCAGTACTTC
TRBJ2-1 TRBV15 NA few 13 CATSRDLGDEQSF TGTGCCACCAGCAGAGATCTGGGCGATGAGCAGTCCTTC
TRBJ2-1 TRBV11-1 NA many 14 CASSNRQTHMGQFF TGTGCCAGCAGCAACCGACAGACTCATATGGGGCAGTTCTTC
TRBJ1-2 TRBV7-2 NA NA 15 CASSFSGGGNYGYTF TGTGCCAGCAGCTTTTCGGGGGGCGGTAACTATGGCTACACCTTC
TRBJ2-5 TRBV14 NA once 14 CASSLLAGMETQYF TGTGCCAGCAGCCTACTTGCAGGGATGGAGACCCAGTACTTC